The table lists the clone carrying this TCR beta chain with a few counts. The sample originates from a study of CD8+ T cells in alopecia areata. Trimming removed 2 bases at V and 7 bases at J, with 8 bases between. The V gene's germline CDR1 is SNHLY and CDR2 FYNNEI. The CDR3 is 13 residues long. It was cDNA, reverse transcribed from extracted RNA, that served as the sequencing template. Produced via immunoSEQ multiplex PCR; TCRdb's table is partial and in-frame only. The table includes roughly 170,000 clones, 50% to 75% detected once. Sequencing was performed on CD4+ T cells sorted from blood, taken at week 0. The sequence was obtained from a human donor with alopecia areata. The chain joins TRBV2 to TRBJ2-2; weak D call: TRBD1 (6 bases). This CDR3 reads CASSEQGFGELFF. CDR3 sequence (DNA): TGTGCCAGCAGTGAACAGGGGTTCGGGGAGCTGTTTTTT.